Sequencing of this T cell receptor beta chain was carried out in a study of blood T cell repertoires in COVID-19. The age range of participants was about 18 to 89 years, with residence in under 25 US areas. Participant-given clinical history determined each cohort assignment. Sequencing used immunoSEQ multiplex PCR; TCRdb keeps in-frame clones, though not all of them. The data hold 250,000 to 350,000 clones, with 88% observed a single time. The source of this sequence is a woman between 45 and 65 years old who had recovered from COVID-19. What was sequenced was PBMCs or T cells enriched from blood (not recorded which).

CDR3 amino acids: CASSPTYNEQFF. The DNA for the CDR3 is TGTGCCAGCAGTCCCACCTACAATGAGCAGTTCTTC. This chain joins TRBV27 and TRBJ2-1; no clear D. Germline CDR1 MNHEY, CDR2 SMNVEV (reference sequence). The CDR3 is made up of 12 amino acids. V was cut by 5 bases and J by 2 bases, with 4 bases left in between.